This T cell receptor (beta chain) was profiled in a study of blood T cells in healthy people across ages. Study observations and caveats: Changes seen in expanded clonotypes were possibly confounded by donor CMV status left unknown.

Then a second PCR, running roughly 7 to 11 cycles, was carried out with a sample-barcoded 5' primer and a J-beta primer mix. TCRdb re-derived calls from the 5' RACE reads in MiXCR, one entry per CDR3 protein. The sample lists about 900,000 distinct CDR3 sequences, about 62% seen once, with about a quarter in the top ten. CDR1 and CDR2 (germline): GTSNPN, SVGIG (reference sequence). The CDR3 totals 13 residues. V lost 4 bases, J lost 6 bases, and 16 bases lay in between. No fewer than 7 million PBMCs went into each sample. This clonotype has a handful of counts. Its specificity is not known. The sequence was obtained from a man aged 30-40 years in good health. Sequenced material: blood. The V gene is TRBV30, the J gene TRBJ2-7; maybe TRBD1 (6 bases). The CDR3 protein is CAWTRDTVGEQYF. CDR3 in DNA: TGTGCCTGGACCAGGGACACTGTGGGCGAGCAGTACTTC.